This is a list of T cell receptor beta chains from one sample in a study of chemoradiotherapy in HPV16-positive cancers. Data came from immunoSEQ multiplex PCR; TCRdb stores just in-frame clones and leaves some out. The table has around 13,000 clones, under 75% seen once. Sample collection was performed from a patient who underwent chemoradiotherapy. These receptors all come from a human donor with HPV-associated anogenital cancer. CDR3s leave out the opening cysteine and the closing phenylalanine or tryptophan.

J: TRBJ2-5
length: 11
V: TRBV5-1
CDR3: ASHLGEGETQY

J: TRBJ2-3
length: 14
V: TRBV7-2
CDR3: ASSLKAGSQGDTQY

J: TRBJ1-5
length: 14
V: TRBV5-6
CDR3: ASSAAGTGSNQPQH

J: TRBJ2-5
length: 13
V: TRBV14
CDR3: ASSQDLGQAETQY

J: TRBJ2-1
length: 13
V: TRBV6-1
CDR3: ASRAFGTSYNEQF

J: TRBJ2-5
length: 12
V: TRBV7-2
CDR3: ASSWSGSQETQY

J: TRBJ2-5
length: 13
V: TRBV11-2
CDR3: ASSLDGAGEETQY

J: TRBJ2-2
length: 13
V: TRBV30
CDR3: AWTPGTFLTGELF

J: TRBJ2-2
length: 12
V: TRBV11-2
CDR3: ASSLIRGGGELF

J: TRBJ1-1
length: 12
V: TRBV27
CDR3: ASSPLSRNTEAF

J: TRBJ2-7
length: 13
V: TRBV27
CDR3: ASSLRTVSSYEQY

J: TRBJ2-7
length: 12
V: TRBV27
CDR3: ASSRTPRTYEQY

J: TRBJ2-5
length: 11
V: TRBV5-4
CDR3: ASSLEGAETQY

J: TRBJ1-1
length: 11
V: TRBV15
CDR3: ATSRDRGSEAF

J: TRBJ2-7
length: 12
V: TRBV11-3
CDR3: ASTEGGGSYEQY

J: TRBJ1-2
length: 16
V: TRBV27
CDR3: ASSTAQPRGFGGYGYT

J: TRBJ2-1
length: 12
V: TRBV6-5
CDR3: ASSAGTGGAEQF

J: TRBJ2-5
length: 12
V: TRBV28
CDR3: ASFGGGPQETQY

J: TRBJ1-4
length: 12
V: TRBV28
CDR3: ASSFLGSNEKLF

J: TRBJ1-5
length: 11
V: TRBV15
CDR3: ATSLDRNQPQH

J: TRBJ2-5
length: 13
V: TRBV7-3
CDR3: ASSLTNSKGETQY

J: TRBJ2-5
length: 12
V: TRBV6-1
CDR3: ATLPAGLEETQY

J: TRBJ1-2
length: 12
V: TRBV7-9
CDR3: ASSLAGGIVGYT

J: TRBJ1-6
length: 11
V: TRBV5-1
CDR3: ASSLIVNSPLH

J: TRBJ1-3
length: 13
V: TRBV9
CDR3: ASSVGGHSGNTIY

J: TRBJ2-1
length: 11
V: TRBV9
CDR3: ASSGYGVNEQF

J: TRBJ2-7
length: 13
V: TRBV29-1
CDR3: SVTRSRGSDYEQY

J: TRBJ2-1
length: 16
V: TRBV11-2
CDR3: ASSLMGLRGGSYNEQF

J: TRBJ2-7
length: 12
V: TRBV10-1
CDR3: ASSQDRASYEQY

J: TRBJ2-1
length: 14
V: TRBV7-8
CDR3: ASSLTGLAGYNEQF

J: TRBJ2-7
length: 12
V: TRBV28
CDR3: ASSFSQGPYEQY

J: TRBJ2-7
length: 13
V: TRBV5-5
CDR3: ASSLAGGRGGEQY

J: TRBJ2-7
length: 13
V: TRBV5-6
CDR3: ASSRLAGVTYEQY

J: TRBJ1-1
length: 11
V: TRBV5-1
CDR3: ASSLGDGLEAF

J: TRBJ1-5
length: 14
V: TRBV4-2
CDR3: ASSQTGRVGEQPQH

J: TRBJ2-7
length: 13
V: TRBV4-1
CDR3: ASSQTGTVSYEQY

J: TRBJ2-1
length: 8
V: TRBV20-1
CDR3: SARVYEQF

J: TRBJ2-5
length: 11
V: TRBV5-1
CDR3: ASSPNFQETQY

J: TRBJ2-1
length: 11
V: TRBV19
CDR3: ASSTSGQGEQF

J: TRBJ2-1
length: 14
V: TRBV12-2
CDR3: ASRPQGVRPQFEQF

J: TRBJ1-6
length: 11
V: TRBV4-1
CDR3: ASSTQYNSPLH

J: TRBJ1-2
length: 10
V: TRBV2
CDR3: ASSSGIRGYT

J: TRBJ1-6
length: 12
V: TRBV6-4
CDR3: ASTPNPGNSPLH

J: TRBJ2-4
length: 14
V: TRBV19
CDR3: ASSNAAVRGGNIQY